Below are 28 T cell receptor beta chains sequenced from a single sample in a study of blood T cell repertoires in COVID-19. Assay: immunoSEQ multiplex PCR; the TCRdb copy retains only in-frame clones and omits some. The sample carries about 90,000 clones, around four fifths recorded once. The sequencing input was peripheral blood. The source is a woman in her seventies with active or convalescent COVID-19.

J is TRBJ2-3 and V is TRBV18; TRBD2 matches 7 bases. Germline CDR1 and CDR2: KGHSH and LQKENI. V trimming: 3 bases; J trimming: 1 base; junction bases outside the gene matches: 1. CDR3 size: 14 residues. Here the CDR3 DNA reads TGTGCCAGCTCACCCACTAGCGGCACAGATACGCAGTATTTT. Translating it yields CASSPTSGTDTQYF.

The gene calls are TRBV28 and TRBJ2-1; 8 nucleotides align to TRBD2. Trimming removed 6 bases from V and 3 bases from J; junction bases left unmatched: 10. The CDR3 totals 16 residues. The germline CDR1 and CDR2 sequences are MDHEN and SYDVKM. CDR3 region: CASSLVSGGLYNEQFF. The CDR3 nucleotides are TGTGCCAGCAGCTTAGTGAGCGGGGGCCTCTACAATGAGCAGTTCTTC.

This rearrangement joins TRBV28 to TRBJ1-1, with 9 nucleotides matching TRBD1. Germline V gives CDR1 MDHEN, CDR2 SYDVKM. The CDR3 is made up of 14 amino acids. Germline trimming cut 6 bases from V and 0 bases from J; bases unmatched to any gene: 2. CDR3 coding DNA: TGTGCCAGCAGCACAGGGGGCTTGAACACTGAAGCTTTCTTT. Protein product: CASSTGGLNTEAFF.

This clone has only one observation. The chain links TRBV11-2 to TRBJ1-2; tentative D call: TRBD1 (5 bases). Per the germline V gene, CDR1 is SGHAT and CDR2 is FQNNGV. V was shortened by 5 bases and J by 4 bases, with 8 bases between the two germline ends. The CDR3 is made up of 12 amino acids. The CDR3 coding sequence is TGTGCCAGCAGCCCAGGGCCCTATGGCTACACCTTC. As protein: CASSPGPYGYTF.

This clone was counted a single time. The chain joins TRBV19 to TRBJ1-1, with D possibly TRBD1 on 5 matching bases. With 6 bases removed from V and 0 bases from J, the gap between germline ends came to 8 bases. The V gene's germline CDR1 is LNHDA and CDR2 SQIVND (reference sequence). The CDR3 runs to 13 residues. CDR3 sequence reads: CASRTQVNTEAFF. The CDR3 nucleotides read TGTGCCAGTAGAACACAGGTGAACACTGAAGCTTTCTTT.

The chain combines TRBV7-6 with TRBJ2-3; the match to TRBD2 covers 11 bases. The CDR3 covers 17 residues. The V gene's germline CDR1 is SGHVS and CDR2 FNYEAQ. V was clipped by 1 base and J by 2 bases; unmatched bases: 5. The CDR3 nucleotides read TGTGCCAGCAGCTTAGGGGCTAGCGGGGGGCACACAGATACGCAGTATTTT. Translated, it gives CASSLGASGGHTDTQYF. Using reference TRBV7-6 and TRBJ2-3 for the parts outside the CDR3, the full variable domain is GAGVSQSPRYKVTKRGQDVALRCDPISGHVSLYWYRQALGQGPEFLTYFNYEAQQDKSGLPNDRFSAERPEGSISTLTIQRTEQRDSAMYRCASSLGASGGHTDTQYFGPGTRLTVL.

The V gene is TRBV2, the J gene TRBJ2-3; weak D call: TRBD1 (6 bases). V was shortened by 6 bases and J by 3 bases, with 13 bases between the two germline ends. The CDR3 is 14 amino acids. Germline lookup yields CDR1 SNHLY and CDR2 FYNNEI. The CDR3 DNA reads TGTGCCAGCAGCCTACAGGGTGGTACAGATACGCAGTATTTT. It translates to CASSLQGGTDTQYF.

The chain uses TRBV10-2 and TRBJ2-5; 8 nucleotides align to TRBD1. From germline, CDR1 is WSHSY and CDR2 SAAADI. The V gene end was trimmed by 6 bases and the J gene end by 5 bases; junction bases not matched to a gene: 8. The CDR3 spans 14 residues. The chain's CDR3 is CASSTGQGYETQYF. Here the CDR3 DNA reads TGCGCCAGCAGCACCGGACAGGGCTACGAGACCCAGTACTTC.

The rearrangement joins TRBV2 to TRBJ2-1, with 9 bases aligning to TRBD1. The trim removed 8 bases at V and 7 bases at J, leaving 3 bases unmatched. The CDR3 contains 12 residues. Germline V gene sequence: CDR1 SNHLY, CDR2 FYNNEI. The CDR3 nucleotides are TGTGCCAGCGACAGGGGGGGGAATGAGCAGTTCTTC. Amino acid sequence: CASDRGGNEQFF.

The chain couples TRBV4-1 to TRBJ1-1, with D maybe TRBD1 (5 bases). CDR3 length equals 15 residues. V was clipped by 2 bases and J by 0 bases, with 10 bases between them. Germline CDR1 MGHRA, CDR2 YSYEKL. CDR3 in amino acids: CASSQWGTLNTEAFF. CDR3 nucleotide sequence: TGCGCCAGCAGCCAATGGGGCACCCTGAACACTGAAGCTTTCTTT.

This chain joins TRBV5-5 and TRBJ2-2; perhaps TRBD2 as D (7 bases). CDR1 and CDR2 (germline): SGHKS, YYEKEE (reference sequence). V was clipped by 0 bases and J by 4 bases, with 16 bases between them. The CDR3 sequence is 17 residues long. The CDR3 DNA follows: TGTGCCAGCAGCTTGGATCCGGGGGGCGGTGGCACCGGGGAGCTGTTTTTT. Amino acids: CASSLDPGGGGTGELFF.

A word on this clone: Other nucleotide sequences in the sample specify the same CDR3. The chain couples TRBV5-1 to TRBJ1-1; D is perhaps TRBD1 (5 bases). Germline V gene data show CDR1 as SGHRS and CDR2 as YFSETQ. The germline V and J ends were trimmed by 4 bases and 1 base, with 8 bases remaining between them. The CDR3 runs 13 residues. CDR3 in amino acids: CASSPGQNTEAFF. The CDR3 DNA reads as TGCGCCAGCAGCCCAGGACAGAACACTGAAGCTTTCTTT.

The genes are TRBV19 and TRBJ1-5; 8 bases line up with TRBD1. Losses at the gene ends were 3 bases for V and 5 bases for J; bases not matched to a gene: 0. Germline values: CDR1 LNHDA, CDR2 SQIVND (reference sequence). This CDR3 contains 13 residues. The CDR3 spells CASSMDRDQPQHF. Written as DNA, the CDR3 is TGTGCCAGTAGTATGGACAGGGATCAGCCCCAGCATTTT. The full variable domain, its missing parts supplied by reference TRBV19 and TRBJ1-5, is DGGITQSPKYLFRKEGQNVTLSCEQNLNHDAMYWYRQDPGQGLRLIYYSQIVNDFQKGDIAEGYSVSREKKESFPLTVTSAQKNPTAFYLCASSMDRDQPQHFGDGTRLSIL.

This clone was seen a single time. The chain has TRBV9 and TRBJ1-4; D is unclear. The germline gives CDR1 SGDLS, CDR2 YYNGEE. The ends were cut back, 0 bases at V and 2 bases at J, with 11 bases in the middle. The length of the CDR3 is 16 residues. CDR3 sequence (DNA): TGTGCCAGCAGCGTAGGGGCGAGGGATACTAATGAAAAACTGTTTTTT. This codes for CASSVGARDTNEKLFF.

J is TRBJ1-2 and V is TRBV27; possibly TRBD1 for D (5 bases). The V and J ends lost 0 bases and 8 bases respectively, with 19 bases between them. Per the germline V gene, CDR1 is MNHEY and CDR2 is SMNVEV (reference sequence). This CDR3 region has 16 residues. The CDR3 here is CASSLSSRGPPEGYTF. The CDR3 nucleotides are TGTGCCAGCAGTTTATCATCGCGGGGCCCCCCGGAAGGCTACACCTTC.

The V and J genes are TRBV5-4 and TRBJ2-5; D remains unclear. CDR1 is SGHNT, CDR2 YYREEE, per germline (reference sequence). Trimming took 1 base from V and 5 from J, leaving 9 bases between them. The CDR3 runs 13 residues. The CDR3 region has the DNA TGTGCCAGCAGCTTGCAAAATTTCGAGACCCAGTACTTC. As protein: CASSLQNFETQYF.

This clone was seen just once. The chain is built from TRBV7-2 and TRBJ2-5; D not resolved. CDR3 length: 12 residues. Germline V CDR1 and CDR2: SGHTA, FQGNSA. V was cut by 3 bases and J by 5 bases, with 7 bases left in between. The CDR3 here is CASSFYEETQYF. The CDR3, as DNA: TGTGCCAGCAGCTTCTACGAGGAGACCCAGTACTTC.

The chain couples TRBV7-2 to TRBJ1-2, with TRBD1 matching 7 bases. Germline V gene lookup returns CDR1 SGHTA and CDR2 FQGNSA. The CDR3 is 15 residues long. With V trimmed by 5 bases and J by 3 bases, 9 bases remained unmatched. CDR3 nucleotides: TGTGCCAGCAGCCGCCCTCGACAGGGTGACTATGGCTACACCTTC. The encoded protein is CASSRPRQGDYGYTF.

This sequence joins TRBV7-2 and TRBJ1-1; D may be TRBD1 (6 bases). Germline CDR1 is SGHTA and CDR2 is FQGNSA. V lost 4 bases and J lost 3, with 12 bases in between. This CDR3 contains 14 residues. The CDR3 DNA follows: TGTGCCAGCAGCTCGCAGGGGTCCCACACTGAAGCTTTCTTT. This codes for CASSSQGSHTEAFF.

This chain links TRBV19 with TRBJ1-5; the D gene is possibly TRBD1 (5 bases). V lost 5 bases and J 5 bases, leaving 22 bases between the germline ends. The CDR3 extends over 17 amino acids. Per germline, CDR1 LNHDA and CDR2 SQIVND (reference sequence). The chain's CDR3 is CASSPSSGLNRDQPQHF. DNA for the CDR3: TGTGCCAGTAGTCCGTCCTCAGGGCTAAATCGAGATCAGCCCCAGCATTTT.

The chain has TRBV11-2 and TRBJ2-1; 7 positions match TRBD1. In germline, CDR1 is SGHAT, CDR2 FQNNGV. V trimming: 0 bases; J trimming: 3 bases; junction bases outside the gene matches: 2. The CDR3 contains 15 residues. The CDR3 spells CASSLEGQSYNEQFF. CDR3 sequence (DNA): TGTGCCAGCAGCTTAGAGGGACAGAGCTACAATGAGCAGTTCTTC.

V and J are TRBV2 and TRBJ1-3, with D tentatively TRBD1 (6 bases). V dropped 5 bases and J dropped 4 bases, with 15 bases sitting between them. Germline CDR1 and CDR2: SNHLY and FYNNEI. This CDR3 has 15 amino acids. The CDR3 nucleotides are TGTGCCAGCAGTTCAGCGGGGGCGTCCGGAAACACCATATATTTT. Encoded protein: CASSSAGASGNTIYF.

V is TRBV18 and J is TRBJ2-7; 11 bases are shared with TRBD1. Germline CDR1 reads KGHSH; CDR2 reads LQKENI. V was clipped by 6 bases and J by 6 bases; unmatched bases: 7. The CDR3 contains 14 residues. Here the CDR3 DNA reads TGTGCCAGCTCCCGGGGACAGGGGGTGAGCGAGCAGTACTTC. Translated: CASSRGQGVSEQYF.

This rearrangement joins TRBV6-5 to TRBJ1-2, with D tentatively TRBD1 (6 bases). The CDR3 contains 14 residues. Trimming took off 8 bases at V and 5 bases at J, with 18 bases between the two ends. Per the germline V gene, CDR1 is MNHEY and CDR2 is SVGAGI. CDR3 nucleotide sequence: TGTGCCAGCTCAACCACAGGGAGAGGGTATGGCTACACCTTC. Translation: CASSTTGRGYGYTF.

The rearrangement links TRBV7-2 to TRBJ1-6; D unresolved. This CDR3 region has 14 residues. CDR1 SGHTA and CDR2 FQGNSA come from the germline V gene. V was pared by 4 bases and J by 5 bases, with 9 bases between. The CDR3 here is CASSSREHNSPLHF. In nucleotides, the CDR3 is TGTGCCAGCAGCTCCCGGGAGCATAATTCACCCCTCCACTTT.

V and J are TRBV3-1 (or the pseudogene TRBV3-2) and TRBJ2-5, with D possibly TRBD2 on 6 matching bases. V lost 6 bases, J lost 2 bases, and 16 bases lay in between. Per germline, CDR1 LGHDT and CDR2 YNNKEL (reference sequence). CDR3 length: 15 amino acids. CDR3 protein: CASSYRYSGQETQYF. The DNA for the CDR3 is TGTGCCAGCAGTTATAGGTATAGCGGTCAAGAGACCCAGTACTTC.

The V gene is TRBV7-8, the J gene TRBJ2-3; the D gene is possibly TRBD2 (6 bases). From germline, CDR1 is SGHVS and CDR2 FQNEAQ. The CDR3 runs to 13 residues. The ends were cut back, 8 bases at V and 5 bases at J, with 14 bases in the middle. CDR3 in DNA: TGTGCCAGCTCCCGGGAGATACAAGATACGCAGTATTTT. Its translation is CASSREIQDTQYF.

The chain is built from TRBV5-5 and TRBJ1-5; D is uncertain. The CDR3 loop spans 13 amino acids. Germline-derived CDR1 and CDR2 are SGHKS and YYEKEE (reference sequence). V lost 2 bases to trimming and J lost 0 bases, with 3 bases between them. CDR3 DNA: TGTGCCAGCAGCTTTAATAGCAATCAGCCCCAGCATTTT. Protein product: CASSFNSNQPQHF. Together with reference TRBV5-5 and TRBJ1-5, the CDR3 gives the full variable domain: DAGVTQSPTHLIKTRGQQVTLRCSPISGHKSVSWYQQVLGQGPQFIFQYYEKEERGRGNFPDRFSARQFPNYSSELNVNALLLGDSALYLCASSFNSNQPQHFGDGTRLSIL.